The clone carrying this TCR beta chain has ten or more counts. The TCR beta CDR3 regions underwent amplification using RNA transcripts as the source. The TCR CDR3 first-round RT-PCR relied on the HTBI primer set. MiXCR, applied by TCRdb to the multiplex PCR reads, yields one record per CDR3 protein. Among some 200,000 distinct CDR3 sequences, more than 15% were seen once, and the ten largest hold under 65%. This entry is derived from a study of T cells in Graves' hyperthyroidism and ophthalmopathy. Germline lookup yields CDR1 SGHAT and CDR2 FQNNGV. Trimming at V came to 1 base and at J to 4 bases, leaving 9 bases not matched to a gene. The CDR3 spans 17 residues.

The chain couples TRBV11-2 to TRBJ2-7; 11 nucleotides line up with TRBD1. What was sequenced was blood. The origin of this receptor is a man aged 50-59 years with Graves' hyperthyroidism. CDR3 amino acids: CASSLGPGQGVGYEQYF. The CDR3 bases are TGTGCCAGCAGCTTAGGTCCGGGACAGGGGGTGGGATACGAGCAGTACTTC.